The present entry profiles one TCR beta chain with its context. The target antigen is unknown. The entry originates in a study of cytomegalovirus exposure and HLA in healthy donors. General study points: Donors belonging to an Asian-associated ancestry cluster reportedly showed fewer N-insertions in productive TCRs than the approximately 670-donor mean, according to what a later analysis found.

With 4 bases clipped from V and 8 bases from J, the junction kept 5 bases outside the gene matches. This CDR3 is 13 amino acids long. Per the germline V gene, CDR1 is SNHLY and CDR2 is FYNNEI. The PCR made use of 60 Vbeta and 13 Jbeta primers. How the authors handled the data: Roughly 80 million unique TCR beta chains, some 9.9 million shared, were counted in a later analysis. This table comes from immunoSEQ multiplex PCR, and its TCRdb copy is limited to in-frame clones, with some not included. V, J and clone size were drawn from that table, and D and trimming were deduced from the DNA. The sample shows 90,000 to 120,000 clones, roughly 84% of them seen only once.

The origin of this receptor is a woman younger than 30 in good health and CMV-seronegative. The chain employs TRBV2 and TRBJ2-1; 7 bases align to TRBD1. The sample comprised PBMCs. The CDR3, as DNA: TGTGCCAGCAGTGTTGAGGGGGCGTATGAGCAGTTCTTC. It yields the protein CASSVEGAYEQFF.